The subject of this entry is one T cell receptor (beta chain). TCRdb ran MiXCR on the 5' RACE reads and lists one entry per CDR3 protein. This repertoire shows hundreds of thousands of distinct CDR3 sequences, about an eighth found once; its top ten account for about 3%. The record originates from a study of T cells after yellow fever vaccination. The CDR3 contains 15 residues. Trimming took 6 bases from V and 3 from J; bases not matched to a gene: 3. Material: CD4+ T cells sorted from PBMCs, obtained 15 days after the yellow fever booster vaccination. The receptor was isolated from a man aged 18 to 30 who received the YFV17D yellow fever vaccine. The chain couples TRBV12-3 or TRBV12-4 to TRBJ2-3, with 13 bases aligning to TRBD2. For the CDR3, the DNA is TGTGCCAGCAGGTTGACTAGCGGGGGGACAGATACGCAGTATTTT. This gives the protein CASRLTSGGTDTQYF.